The rows below give T cell receptor beta chains drawn from one sample of a study of cytomegalovirus exposure and HLA in healthy donors. Clones were sequenced by immunoSEQ multiplex PCR, and TCRdb holds only the in-frame ones, with some missing. There are 90,000 to 140,000 clones in the sample; approximately 16% occur only once, and 0.8% to 0.95% lies in the top ten. Sequenced: PBMCs. Receptor source: a female donor in good health and CMV-seronegative. CDR3s include the opening cysteine and the closing phenylalanine or tryptophan. The order of the fields is J gene, D gene, V gene, clone size, CDR3 DNA, CDR3 protein. The D gene is left open where the match is weak. Expanded clones are given a class, and other clones once, few, many or no size at all.

j_gene: TRBJ2-3
d_gene: TRBD2
v_gene: TRBV7-2
abundance: NA
CDR3nt: TGTGCCAGCAGCCAGCTTCACGGGACTAGCGGGATGATTTTAGATACGCAGTATTTT
CDR3aa: CASSQLHGTSGMILDTQYF

j_gene: TRBJ2-7
d_gene: NA
v_gene: TRBV11-1
abundance: NA
CDR3nt: TGTGCCAGCAGCTTCAACGAGCAGTACTTC
CDR3aa: CASSFNEQYF

j_gene: TRBJ1-5
d_gene: NA
v_gene: TRBV5-1
abundance: NA
CDR3nt: TGCGCCAGCAGCTCCAGTAGCAATCAGCCCCAGCATTTT
CDR3aa: CASSSSSNQPQHF

j_gene: TRBJ2-7
d_gene: NA
v_gene: TRBV30
abundance: few
CDR3nt: TGTGCCTGGAGTGTCAGCGCCTACGAGCAGTACTTC
CDR3aa: CAWSVSAYEQYF

j_gene: TRBJ1-1
d_gene: TRBD1
v_gene: TRBV13
abundance: few
CDR3nt: TGTGCCAGCAGCTTCGGGACAGGGGGAGCTTTCTTT
CDR3aa: CASSFGTGGAFF

j_gene: TRBJ1-2
d_gene: TRBD1
v_gene: TRBV6-5
abundance: NA
CDR3nt: TGTGCCAGCAGTCCGAGACAGGGGTTCTATGGCTACACCTTC
CDR3aa: CASSPRQGFYGYTF

j_gene: TRBJ1-2
d_gene: TRBD1
v_gene: TRBV4-1
abundance: few
CDR3nt: TGCGCCAGCAGCCCGATACAGGGGGTCTATGGCTACACCTTC
CDR3aa: CASSPIQGVYGYTF

j_gene: TRBJ1-1
d_gene: NA
v_gene: TRBV7-2
abundance: NA
CDR3nt: TGTGCCAGCACCCCCTTAAGGGGTAGCACTGAAGCTTTCTTT
CDR3aa: CASTPLRGSTEAFF

j_gene: TRBJ1-4
d_gene: NA
v_gene: TRBV4-1
abundance: NA
CDR3nt: TGCGCCAGCAGCCGGATACAGGGCGCCCTTGGGGAAAAACTGTTTTTT
CDR3aa: CASSRIQGALGEKLFF

j_gene: TRBJ2-1
d_gene: TRBD1
v_gene: TRBV30
abundance: few
CDR3nt: TGTGCCTGGGAATGGGGGACAGGGGACTACAATGAGCAGTTCTTC
CDR3aa: CAWEWGTGDYNEQFF

j_gene: TRBJ1-2
d_gene: NA
v_gene: TRBV30
abundance: NA
CDR3nt: TGTGCCTGGAGTATTGGGGCGGACTATGGCTACACCTTC
CDR3aa: CAWSIGADYGYTF

j_gene: TRBJ2-1
d_gene: NA
v_gene: TRBV7-8
abundance: few
CDR3nt: TGTGCCAGCAGCTTACCCCCTTACAGGTCCTACAATGAGCAGTTCTTC
CDR3aa: CASSLPPYRSYNEQFF

j_gene: TRBJ2-4
d_gene: TRBD2
v_gene: TRBV5-1
abundance: NA
CDR3nt: TGCGCCAGCAGCTTGGATCCAGCGGGAGGAAGTACCAAAAACATTCAGTACTTC
CDR3aa: CASSLDPAGGSTKNIQYF

j_gene: TRBJ1-2
d_gene: TRBD1
v_gene: TRBV28
abundance: NA
CDR3nt: TGTGCCAGCAGCGAAGACAGGGATGGCTACACCTTC
CDR3aa: CASSEDRDGYTF

j_gene: TRBJ2-1
d_gene: TRBD2
v_gene: TRBV11-3
abundance: few
CDR3nt: TGTGCCAGCAGTCCCGGGGGGGATGAGCAGTTCTTC
CDR3aa: CASSPGGDEQFF

j_gene: TRBJ1-2
d_gene: TRBD1
v_gene: TRBV7-2
abundance: few
CDR3nt: TGTGCCAGCAGCCCCTCGGACAGGGTGTATGGCTACACCTTC
CDR3aa: CASSPSDRVYGYTF

j_gene: TRBJ1-6
d_gene: NA
v_gene: TRBV30
abundance: NA
CDR3nt: TGTGCCTGGACAGGGAGGGTAGGCTCACCCCTCCACTTT
CDR3aa: CAWTGRVGSPLHF

j_gene: TRBJ1-2
d_gene: TRBD1
v_gene: TRBV6-5
abundance: NA
CDR3nt: TGTGCCAGCAGTCCCTGGGACAGCCGCTATGGCTACACCTTC
CDR3aa: CASSPWDSRYGYTF

j_gene: TRBJ1-6
d_gene: NA
v_gene: TRBV4-2
abundance: few
CDR3nt: TGTGCCAGCAGCCAGGGGACTGTAAGCTCCTATAATTCACCCCTCCACTTT
CDR3aa: CASSQGTVSSYNSPLHF

j_gene: TRBJ2-5
d_gene: NA
v_gene: TRBV7-9
abundance: few
CDR3nt: TGTGCCAGCAGCCCCCGACGGGGACAAGAGACCCAGTACTTC
CDR3aa: CASSPRRGQETQYF

j_gene: TRBJ2-7
d_gene: TRBD2
v_gene: TRBV7-9
abundance: NA
CDR3nt: TGTGCCAGCAGTCTCGGGACTAGCGGGAGTTACGAGCAGTACTTC
CDR3aa: CASSLGTSGSYEQYF

j_gene: TRBJ1-1
d_gene: NA
v_gene: TRBV5-1
abundance: few
CDR3nt: TGCGCCAGCAGCTTAGAACTCCGGGGCACTGAAGCTTTCTTT
CDR3aa: CASSLELRGTEAFF

j_gene: TRBJ1-2
d_gene: NA
v_gene: TRBV7-8
abundance: once
CDR3nt: TGTGCCAGCAGCCCCGCCGGCAGGGCTGGGGGCTACACCTTC
CDR3aa: CASSPAGRAGGYTF

j_gene: TRBJ2-1
d_gene: NA
v_gene: TRBV18
abundance: NA
CDR3nt: TGTGCCAGTACCCCCACCGGGAACAATGAGCAGTTCTTC
CDR3aa: CASTPTGNNEQFF

j_gene: TRBJ2-5
d_gene: TRBD2
v_gene: TRBV7-2
abundance: few
CDR3nt: TGTGCCAGCAGCCGTAAAGCGGGGGTACAAGAGACCCAGTACTTC
CDR3aa: CASSRKAGVQETQYF

j_gene: TRBJ2-3
d_gene: TRBD2
v_gene: TRBV19
abundance: NA
CDR3nt: TGTGCCAGTAAAGTAGCGGGGGGAACAGATACGCAGTATTTT
CDR3aa: CASKVAGGTDTQYF

j_gene: TRBJ1-3
d_gene: TRBD1
v_gene: TRBV19
abundance: NA
CDR3nt: TGTGCCAGTAGTATAGCGGGACAGCGGCTCGGAAACACCATATATTTT
CDR3aa: CASSIAGQRLGNTIYF

j_gene: TRBJ2-3
d_gene: TRBD2
v_gene: TRBV28
abundance: NA
CDR3nt: TGTGCCAGCAGTACGTCTAGCGGCCGCACAGATACGCAGTATTTT
CDR3aa: CASSTSSGRTDTQYF

j_gene: TRBJ1-4
d_gene: NA
v_gene: TRBV28
abundance: few
CDR3nt: TGTGCCAGCAGTTCGGTAGCAACTAATGAAAAACTGTTTTTT
CDR3aa: CASSSVATNEKLFF

j_gene: TRBJ2-7
d_gene: TRBD1
v_gene: TRBV5-1
abundance: NA
CDR3nt: TGCGCCAGCAGTCGGGACAGGGGCGAGCAGTACTTC
CDR3aa: CASSRDRGEQYF

j_gene: TRBJ1-1
d_gene: TRBD1
v_gene: TRBV19
abundance: few
CDR3nt: TGTGCCAGTAGTATGTATCCAGGGGGAGCTTTCTTT
CDR3aa: CASSMYPGGAFF

j_gene: TRBJ2-1
d_gene: TRBD1
v_gene: TRBV29-1
abundance: few
CDR3nt: TGCAGCGTTCGCCGGACAGGGGACTACAATGAGCAGTTCTTC
CDR3aa: CSVRRTGDYNEQFF

j_gene: TRBJ1-1
d_gene: NA
v_gene: TRBV5-1
abundance: few
CDR3nt: TGCGCCAGTAGACAGTTGAACACTGAAGCTTTCTTT
CDR3aa: CASRQLNTEAFF

j_gene: TRBJ1-5
d_gene: NA
v_gene: TRBV5-8
abundance: few
CDR3nt: TGTGCCAGCAGCTGGGGCCAGTTAAGCAATCAGCCCCAGCATTTT
CDR3aa: CASSWGQLSNQPQHF

j_gene: TRBJ1-1
d_gene: NA
v_gene: TRBV7-9
abundance: NA
CDR3nt: TGTGCCAGCAGCTTAGTTGACAAACCGGCTTTCTTT
CDR3aa: CASSLVDKPAFF

j_gene: TRBJ2-7
d_gene: TRBD2
v_gene: TRBV7-8
abundance: NA
CDR3nt: TGTGCCAGCAGCTTAGAGGCGGGGGTCTACGAGCAGTACTTC
CDR3aa: CASSLEAGVYEQYF

j_gene: TRBJ1-1
d_gene: TRBD1
v_gene: TRBV27
abundance: NA
CDR3nt: TGTGCCAGCAATTTAGACAGGGCGAAGAGCACTGAAGCTTTCTTT
CDR3aa: CASNLDRAKSTEAFF

j_gene: TRBJ1-3
d_gene: TRBD1
v_gene: TRBV7-2
abundance: NA
CDR3nt: TGTGCCAGCAGCCTTGGACAGGGGGCGGACACCATATATTTT
CDR3aa: CASSLGQGADTIYF

j_gene: TRBJ1-1
d_gene: NA
v_gene: TRBV28
abundance: NA
CDR3nt: TGTGCCAGCAGTTCGAGACCGGGGTGGACTGAAGCTTTCTTT
CDR3aa: CASSSRPGWTEAFF

j_gene: TRBJ2-1
d_gene: NA
v_gene: TRBV4-3
abundance: NA
CDR3nt: TGCGCCAGCAGCCACACTGGACTTAACAATGAGCAGTTCTTC
CDR3aa: CASSHTGLNNEQFF

j_gene: TRBJ2-2
d_gene: TRBD2
v_gene: TRBV6-5
abundance: few
CDR3nt: TGTGCCAGCAGTTATACTAGCGGGCTGGTGGAGCTGTTTTTT
CDR3aa: CASSYTSGLVELFF

j_gene: TRBJ2-7
d_gene: TRBD2
v_gene: TRBV25-1
abundance: NA
CDR3nt: TGTGCCAGCAGTGGGGGACTAGCGGGAGTTGGGGAACCCTACGAGCAGTACTTC
CDR3aa: CASSGGLAGVGEPYEQYF

j_gene: TRBJ2-7
d_gene: NA
v_gene: TRBV19
abundance: NA
CDR3nt: TGTGCCAGTAGTAGGACGCAGGGCTCCTACGAGCAGTACTTC
CDR3aa: CASSRTQGSYEQYF

j_gene: TRBJ1-5
d_gene: NA
v_gene: TRBV7-8
abundance: NA
CDR3nt: TGTGCCAGCAGCCCACAGAATCAGCCCCAGCATTTT
CDR3aa: CASSPQNQPQHF

j_gene: TRBJ2-1
d_gene: TRBD2
v_gene: TRBV9
abundance: NA
CDR3nt: TGTGCCAGCAGAGCGGGGGGAGGTGGTGAGCAGTTCTTC
CDR3aa: CASRAGGGGEQFF

j_gene: TRBJ2-5
d_gene: TRBD2
v_gene: TRBV5-1
abundance: NA
CDR3nt: TGCGCCAGCAGCTTTCGGGAGGGGAATGTTAAGACCCAGTACTTC
CDR3aa: CASSFREGNVKTQYF

j_gene: TRBJ2-7
d_gene: NA
v_gene: TRBV2
abundance: few
CDR3nt: TGTGCCAGCAATGGACTCACCGACGAGCAGTACTTC
CDR3aa: CASNGLTDEQYF

j_gene: TRBJ1-5
d_gene: TRBD1
v_gene: TRBV19
abundance: NA
CDR3nt: TGTGCCAGTAGCCCGCTTGGGACAGGTCTTTATCAGCCCCAGCATTTT
CDR3aa: CASSPLGTGLYQPQHF

j_gene: TRBJ2-4
d_gene: NA
v_gene: TRBV7-2
abundance: NA
CDR3nt: TGTGCCAGCAGCCCATGGACGGGAGACGGAAACATTCAGTACTTC
CDR3aa: CASSPWTGDGNIQYF

j_gene: TRBJ1-4
d_gene: NA
v_gene: TRBV19
abundance: few
CDR3nt: TGTGCCAGTAAACCCGATACCCAGGGCACTAATGAAAAACTGTTTTTT
CDR3aa: CASKPDTQGTNEKLFF

j_gene: TRBJ2-5
d_gene: NA
v_gene: TRBV2
abundance: NA
CDR3nt: TGTGCCAGCAGTGAATCCGAACAGGGAACGGAGACCCAGTACTTC
CDR3aa: CASSESEQGTETQYF

j_gene: TRBJ2-6
d_gene: TRBD2
v_gene: TRBV7-3
abundance: NA
CDR3nt: TGTGCCAGCAGCTTTGGACTAGCGGGAACCTCTGGGGCCAACGTCCTGACTTTC
CDR3aa: CASSFGLAGTSGANVLTF

j_gene: TRBJ1-2
d_gene: TRBD1
v_gene: TRBV5-4
abundance: few
CDR3nt: TGTGCCAGCAGCTCAGACAGGGTGAGAGGCTACACCTTC
CDR3aa: CASSSDRVRGYTF

j_gene: TRBJ1-1
d_gene: TRBD1
v_gene: TRBV18
abundance: NA
CDR3nt: TGTGCCAGCTCCCGACAGGGTACTGAAGCTTTCTTT
CDR3aa: CASSRQGTEAFF